The 6 T cell receptor beta chains listed next were all sequenced from one sample in a study of shared clonotypes between healthy human individuals. Repertoires were generated with immunoSEQ multiplex PCR, while TCRdb's copy carries only in-frame clones and drops some. The sample has fewer than 650,000 clones; approximately 80% are singletons. The sample was PBMCs. The receptors originated from a woman aged 40 to 49 in good health. Some clones in this sample may be carry-over from other donors' samples.

The chain uses TRBV7-9 and TRBJ1-1; 11 bases agree with TRBD1. The length of the CDR3 is 16 residues. Germline-derived CDR1 and CDR2 are SEHNR and FQNEAQ (reference sequence). After removal of 1 base from V and 3 bases from J, the junction contained 4 bases not matched to a gene. The CDR3 DNA sequence: TGTGCCAGCAGCTTAGGACCGGGACAGGGGGACACTGAAGCTTTCTTT. Amino acids: CASSLGPGQGDTEAFF.

The CDR3 DNA reads TGTGCCAGCAGCTCGGGGACAGGGCGGGGGAACACTGAAGCTTTCTTT. It is translated as CASSSGTGRGNTEAFF. The chain uses TRBV7-2 and TRBJ1-1, with TRBD1 identical over 9 bases. This CDR3 is built from 16 residues. J was trimmed by 1 base and V by 4 bases; bases with no gene match: 7. The germline CDR1 and CDR2 sequences are SGHTA and FQGNSA.

This rearrangement joins TRBV12-5 to TRBJ2-1, with D perhaps given as TRBD1 or TRBD2 (5 bases each). Germline V CDR1 and CDR2: LGHNT, FRNRAP. Between the trimmed V and J ends, which lost 1 base and 5 bases, there was a span of 9 bases. The CDR3 is 14 residues long. CDR3 in DNA: TGTGCTAGTGGTTTGGGAGGGGCAGACAATGAGCAGTTCTTC. The encoded protein is CASGLGGADNEQFF. The full variable domain, with the rest looked up from reference TRBV12-5 and TRBJ2-1, is DARVTQTPRHKVTEMGQEVTMRCQPILGHNTVFWYRQTMMQGLELLAYFRNRAPLDDSGMPKDRFSAEMPDATLATLKIQPSEPRDSAVYFCASGLGGADNEQFFGPGTRLTVL.

This clone was counted only a few times. CDR3 sequence (DNA): TGTGCCAGCAGCTTAACGGTGAACACCGGGGAGCTGTTTTTT. Encoded protein: CASSLTVNTGELFF. The V and J genes are TRBV5-6 and TRBJ2-2; D not certain. Germline V gene data show CDR1 as SGHDT and CDR2 as YYEEEE. The ends were cut back, 2 bases at V and 1 base at J, with 6 bases in the middle. The CDR3 totals 14 residues.

The chain combines TRBV6-1 with TRBJ1-5, with 10 nucleotides matching TRBD1. V lost 7 bases to trimming and J lost 6 bases; unmatched junction nucleotides: 3. The CDR3 is made up of 13 amino acids. Germline assignment: CDR1 MNHNS and CDR2 SASEGT. The DNA of the CDR3 is TGTGCCAGCAAAGACAGGGGGCTTCAGCCCCAGCATTTT. It translates to CASKDRGLQPQHF.

This rearrangement joins TRBV6-1 to TRBJ2-1; 9 bases are shared with TRBD2. The CDR3 length is 17 residues. CDR1 is MNHNS, CDR2 SASEGT, per germline. V shed 3 bases and J 12 bases; nucleotides not matched to a gene: 18. The CDR3 is CASSDTTPGLATSPQFF. The CDR3, as DNA: TGTGCCAGCAGTGACACCACTCCAGGACTAGCGACCTCGCCGCAGTTCTTC.